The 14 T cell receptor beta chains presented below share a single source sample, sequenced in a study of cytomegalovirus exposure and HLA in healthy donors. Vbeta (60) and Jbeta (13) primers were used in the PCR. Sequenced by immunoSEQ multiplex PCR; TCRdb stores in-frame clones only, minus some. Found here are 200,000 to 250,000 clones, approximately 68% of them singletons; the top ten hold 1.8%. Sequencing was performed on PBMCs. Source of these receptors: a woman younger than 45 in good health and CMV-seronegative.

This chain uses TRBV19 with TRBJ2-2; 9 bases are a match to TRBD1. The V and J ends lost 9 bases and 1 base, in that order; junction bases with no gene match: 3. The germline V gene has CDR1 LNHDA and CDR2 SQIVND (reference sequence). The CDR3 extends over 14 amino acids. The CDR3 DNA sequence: TGTGCCAGCCGACAGGGGGTGAACACCGGGGAGCTGTTTTTT. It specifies CASRQGVNTGELFF.

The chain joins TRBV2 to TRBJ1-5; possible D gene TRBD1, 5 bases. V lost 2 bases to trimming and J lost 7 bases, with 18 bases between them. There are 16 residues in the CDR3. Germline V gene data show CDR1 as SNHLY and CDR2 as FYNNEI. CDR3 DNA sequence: TGTGCCAGCAGTGAAAGGGCTGCCAGGGTAGGACAGCCCCAGCATTTT. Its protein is CASSERAARVGQPQHF.

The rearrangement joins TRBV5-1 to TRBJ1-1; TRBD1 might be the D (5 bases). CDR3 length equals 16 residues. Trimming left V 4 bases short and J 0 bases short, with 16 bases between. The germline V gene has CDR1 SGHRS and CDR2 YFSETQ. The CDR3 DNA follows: TGCGCCAGCAGCCCGCTAGGACAAAGCATGAACACTGAAGCTTTCTTT. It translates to CASSPLGQSMNTEAFF.

The CDR3 region is CATSRLGGSGTTYEQYF. The CDR3 nucleotides read TGTGCCACCAGCAGACTGGGGGGTAGCGGGACGACCTACGAGCAGTACTTC. V is TRBV15 and J is TRBJ2-7; 8 bases map to TRBD2. Germline V gives CDR1 LNHNV, CDR2 YYDKDF (reference sequence). With 2 bases clipped from V and 2 bases from J, the junction kept 11 bases outside the gene matches. This CDR3 has 17 residues.

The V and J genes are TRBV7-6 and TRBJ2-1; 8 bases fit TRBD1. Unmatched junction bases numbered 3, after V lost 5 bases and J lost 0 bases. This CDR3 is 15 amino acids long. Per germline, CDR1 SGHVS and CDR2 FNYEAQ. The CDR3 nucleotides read TGTGCCAGCAGCATGACAGGGGCCTCCTACAATGAGCAGTTCTTC. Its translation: CASSMTGASYNEQFF.

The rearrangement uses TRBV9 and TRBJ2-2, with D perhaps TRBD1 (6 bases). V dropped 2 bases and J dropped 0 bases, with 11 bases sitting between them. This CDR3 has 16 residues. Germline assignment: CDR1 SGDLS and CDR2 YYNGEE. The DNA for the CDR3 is TGTGCCAGCAGCGTCACGGGACAAACGAACACCGGGGAGCTGTTTTTT. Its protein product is CASSVTGQTNTGELFF.

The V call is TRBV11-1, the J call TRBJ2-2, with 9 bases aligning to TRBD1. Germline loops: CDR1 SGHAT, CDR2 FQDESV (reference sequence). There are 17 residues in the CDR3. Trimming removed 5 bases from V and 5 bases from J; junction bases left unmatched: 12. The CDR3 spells CASSPAWGQGITGELFF. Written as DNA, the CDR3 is TGTGCCAGCAGCCCAGCGTGGGGACAGGGCATAACCGGGGAGCTGTTTTTT.

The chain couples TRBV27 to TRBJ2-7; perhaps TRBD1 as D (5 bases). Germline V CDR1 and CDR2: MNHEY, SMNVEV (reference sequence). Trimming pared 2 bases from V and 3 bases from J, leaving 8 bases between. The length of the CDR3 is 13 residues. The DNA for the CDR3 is TGTGCCAGCAGTTTAAGGCAGGGCTACGAGCAGTACTTC. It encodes CASSLRQGYEQYF.

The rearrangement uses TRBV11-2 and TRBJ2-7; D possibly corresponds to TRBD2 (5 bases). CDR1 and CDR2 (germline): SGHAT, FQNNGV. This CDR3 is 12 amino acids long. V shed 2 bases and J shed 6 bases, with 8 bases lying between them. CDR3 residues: CASSLTGSEQYF. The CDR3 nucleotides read TGTGCCAGCAGCTTAACGGGGTCCGAGCAGTACTTC.

Here the CDR3 DNA reads TGTGCCAGCAGTGACTTTAAGGGACACGCCGATGGCTACACCTTC. This sequence encodes CASSDFKGHADGYTF. This chain joins TRBV27 and TRBJ1-2; TRBD1 is a possible D gene (6 bases). The ends were cut back, 5 bases at V and 6 bases at J, with 19 bases in the middle. CDR3 length equals 15 residues. Germline CDR1 and CDR2: MNHEY and SMNVEV (reference sequence).

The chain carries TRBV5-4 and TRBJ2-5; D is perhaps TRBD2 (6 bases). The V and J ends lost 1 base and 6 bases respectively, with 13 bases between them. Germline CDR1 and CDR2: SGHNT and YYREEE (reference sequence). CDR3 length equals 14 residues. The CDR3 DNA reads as TGTGCCAGCAGCTTGTCCGGGAGTGAGAAGACCCAGTACTTC. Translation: CASSLSGSEKTQYF.

The CDR3 region has the DNA TGCAGTGCTATTACAGGATATGGCTACACCTTC. Residues: CSAITGYGYTF. The chain carries TRBV20-1 and TRBJ1-2, with D perhaps matching TRBD1 (5 bases). This CDR3 region has 11 residues. Trimming took off 4 bases at V and 5 bases at J, with 8 bases between the two ends. Looked up from germline, CDR1 is DFQATT and CDR2 is SNEGSKA (reference sequence).

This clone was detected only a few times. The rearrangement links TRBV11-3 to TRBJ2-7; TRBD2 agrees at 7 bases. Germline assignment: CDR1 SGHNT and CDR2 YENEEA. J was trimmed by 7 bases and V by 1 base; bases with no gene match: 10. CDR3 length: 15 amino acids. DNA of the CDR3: TGTGCCAGCAGCTTAGCCGGGACTACGCAGGGAGAGCAGTACTTC. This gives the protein CASSLAGTTQGEQYF.

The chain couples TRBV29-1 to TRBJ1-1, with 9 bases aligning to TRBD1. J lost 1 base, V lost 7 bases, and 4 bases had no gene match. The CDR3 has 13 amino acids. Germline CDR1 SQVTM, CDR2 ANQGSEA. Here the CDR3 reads CSARTGANTEAFF. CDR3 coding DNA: TGCAGCGCCAGGACAGGGGCGAACACTGAAGCTTTCTTT. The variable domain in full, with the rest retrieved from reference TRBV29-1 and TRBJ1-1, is SAVISQKPSRDICQRGTSLTIQCQVDSQVTMMFWYRQQPGQSLTLIATANQGSEATYESGFVIDKFPISRPNLTFSTLTVSNMSPEDSSIYLCSARTGANTEAFFGQGTRLTVV.